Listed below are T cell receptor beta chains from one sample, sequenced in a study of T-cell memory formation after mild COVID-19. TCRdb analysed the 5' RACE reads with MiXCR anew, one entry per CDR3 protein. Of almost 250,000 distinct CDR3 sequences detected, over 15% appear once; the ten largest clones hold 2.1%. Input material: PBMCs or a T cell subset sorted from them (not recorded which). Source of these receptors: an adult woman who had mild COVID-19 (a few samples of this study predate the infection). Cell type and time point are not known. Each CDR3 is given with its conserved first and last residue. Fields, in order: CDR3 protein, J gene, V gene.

CDR3aa: CSVEGARDLDGLAGGFHNEQFF
j_gene: TRBJ2-1
v_gene: TRBV29-1

CDR3aa: CAWSVAPGQGAYEQYF
j_gene: TRBJ2-7
v_gene: TRBV30

CDR3aa: CASKRGGNQPQHF
j_gene: TRBJ1-5
v_gene: TRBV19

CDR3aa: CASSQDYTPYNEQFF
j_gene: TRBJ2-1
v_gene: TRBV4-2

CDR3aa: CASSGRRLANNEQFF
j_gene: TRBJ2-1
v_gene: TRBV6-2/TRBV6-3

CDR3aa: CASRRQGFSEAFF
j_gene: TRBJ1-1
v_gene: TRBV5-1

CDR3aa: CASSQEVSGGALEQFF
j_gene: TRBJ2-1
v_gene: TRBV4-1

CDR3aa: CASSRQVGTDTQYF
j_gene: TRBJ2-3
v_gene: TRBV4-3

CDR3aa: CASSYTSGRSWADTQYF
j_gene: TRBJ2-3
v_gene: TRBV6-2/TRBV6-3

CDR3aa: CASSQDKNPGELFF
j_gene: TRBJ2-2
v_gene: TRBV4-2

CDR3aa: CASSPSGGQAEQYF
j_gene: TRBJ2-7
v_gene: TRBV18

CDR3aa: CASKTGPTGELFF
j_gene: TRBJ2-2
v_gene: TRBV15

CDR3aa: CASSPWDSNNSPLHF
j_gene: TRBJ1-6
v_gene: TRBV7-9

CDR3aa: CASSLLGRSGSEAFF
j_gene: TRBJ1-1
v_gene: TRBV12-3/TRBV12-4

CDR3aa: CASSLDGHGEQYF
j_gene: TRBJ2-7
v_gene: TRBV5-1

CDR3aa: CASSIRFSLNYGYTF
j_gene: TRBJ1-2
v_gene: TRBV19

CDR3aa: CASTLLGGLSEQFF
j_gene: TRBJ2-1
v_gene: TRBV12-3/TRBV12-4

CDR3aa: CSVRQGTYEQYF
j_gene: TRBJ2-7
v_gene: TRBV29-1

CDR3aa: CASSSLPANYGYTF
j_gene: TRBJ1-2
v_gene: TRBV12-3/TRBV12-4

CDR3aa: CASSLLAGGNTGELFF
j_gene: TRBJ2-2
v_gene: TRBV7-2

CDR3aa: CASSPAPDYGYTF
j_gene: TRBJ1-2
v_gene: TRBV12-3/TRBV12-4

CDR3aa: CASSLMGSTDTQYF
j_gene: TRBJ2-3
v_gene: TRBV5-1

CDR3aa: CASRPKTASNTGELFF
j_gene: TRBJ2-2
v_gene: TRBV7-9

CDR3aa: CASSGLSKTAEQFF
j_gene: TRBJ2-1
v_gene: TRBV12-3/TRBV12-4

CDR3aa: CASSLREPTEAFF
j_gene: TRBJ1-1
v_gene: TRBV5-1

CDR3aa: CASSAAWTKNIQYF
j_gene: TRBJ2-4
v_gene: TRBV9

CDR3aa: CASSLLQSNQPQHF
j_gene: TRBJ1-5
v_gene: TRBV5-6

CDR3aa: CASSASPGGGTQYF
j_gene: TRBJ2-5
v_gene: TRBV6-5

CDR3aa: CASEPTREETEAFF
j_gene: TRBJ1-1
v_gene: TRBV18

CDR3aa: CASSLRLTSGSGNEQFF
j_gene: TRBJ2-1
v_gene: TRBV5-6

CDR3aa: CASSFWENSPLHF
j_gene: TRBJ1-6
v_gene: TRBV12-3/TRBV12-4

CDR3aa: CAISVRPAPYGYTF
j_gene: TRBJ1-2
v_gene: TRBV10-3

CDR3aa: CASSQVQGTLNTEAFF
j_gene: TRBJ1-1
v_gene: TRBV4-2

CDR3aa: CSARGAGVNTGELFF
j_gene: TRBJ2-2
v_gene: TRBV20-1

CDR3aa: CASSRDRGLNGELFF
j_gene: TRBJ2-2
v_gene: TRBV5-4

CDR3aa: CASSLRPNTGELFF
j_gene: TRBJ2-2
v_gene: TRBV7-8

CDR3aa: CASSHHGQQYF
j_gene: TRBJ2-7
v_gene: TRBV4-1

CDR3aa: CASRFGGGVGWTAHTILFNEQFF
j_gene: TRBJ2-1
v_gene: TRBV9

CDR3aa: CASSLVAGTSTDTQYF
j_gene: TRBJ2-3
v_gene: TRBV7-2

CDR3aa: CASSEFQNTEAFF
j_gene: TRBJ1-1
v_gene: TRBV5-1

CDR3aa: CASSNPSGLAGGGSTDTQYF
j_gene: TRBJ2-3
v_gene: TRBV11-2

CDR3aa: CSAVQGGQYSNQPQHF
j_gene: TRBJ1-5
v_gene: TRBV20-1

CDR3aa: CATSDHGTSANEQRWTDTQYF
j_gene: TRBJ2-3
v_gene: TRBV24-1

CDR3aa: CASSLAQNQPQHF
j_gene: TRBJ1-5
v_gene: TRBV12-3/TRBV12-4

CDR3aa: CASSGAGAVEETQYF
j_gene: TRBJ2-5
v_gene: TRBV5-1

CDR3aa: CASSLDEVPGAKNIQYF
j_gene: TRBJ2-4
v_gene: TRBV5-1